Sequencing of this T cell receptor beta chain was carried out in a study of human T cells and chemical hapten exposure (dated by TCRdb to the early 2020s). Background on the whole study: For sensitization, 2% DPC in acetone was applied to a 2 cm by 2 cm area of upper inner arm skin. Throughout the study period of around 25 weeks, patients also received therapeutic DPC doses to the scalp every week. Patch tests used Finn chambers with 0.01% DPC on the upper back, scored after 6 days by International Contact Dermatitis Research Group standards. The patient cohort, mostly female, included alopecia areata with under or over 50% scalp involvement, alopecia totalis and alopecia universalis. Libraries were pooled for sequencing, and per-sample TCR yields varied mainly because of small differences in library volumes within the pool. The study tracked peripheral blood TCR repertoire changes in vivo during primary and secondary sensitization to the hapten diphenylcyclopropenone (DPC) in alopecia patients. Blood samples were taken from patients before sensitization (week 0) and then at 2, 6 and about 24 weeks after DPC sensitization. Nearly 30 alopecia patients provided blood for TCR sequencing at one to four time points (pre-sensitization, 2, 6 and 24 weeks).

Per the publication, the time point label means: patch test 3, about 24 weeks after DPC sensitization. According to the study, the label for this sample's treatment or condition signals: therapeutic diphenylcyclopropenone sensitization with weekly scalp DPC. Blood at each patch-test visit was drawn before the patch test was applied. Patients were considered eligible if aged 18 to 70, diagnosed with alopecia and deemed suitable for DPC therapy, and patients were excluded if pregnant. Total RNA was extracted from unfractionated whole blood collected in Tempus Blood RNA tubes. There are a few counts of this clonotype. The clone's antigen remains unknown. Base qualities are missing; no much larger clone stands one base away. From the cysteine up to the phenylalanine, the CDR3 has a length of 14 residues. The DNA shown is the 42-base CDR3, in frame from base 1. V loses 3 bases at its end and J loses 5 bases; junction bases beyond the gene matches: 7. CDR1 DFQATT and CDR2 SNEGSKA are derived from the germline V gene (reference sequence).

Preparation of the library involved RACE. Sequencer: NextSeq 500. Library preparation attached unique molecular identifiers to individual cDNA molecules for quantitative, reproducible TCR counting. Both TCR alpha and TCR beta chains were sequenced from each blood RNA sample. In the original analysis: The median number of TCRs per sample was some 100,000, ranging from 23,224 to 690,600. The Decombinator software suite was used to annotate the V, J and CDR3 of the TCR reads. For the PS versus PT1 abundance plots, all samples were subsampled to the same number of TCRs (28,000). TCRs were defined as expanded if absent before sensitization and observed at least eight times at the 2-week time point. TCRdb reprocessing: public reads trimmed at Q25 with fastp, clones called with MiXCR, in-frame beta chains kept. Under each unique CDR3 protein, matching rows form one entry showing the most common genes and DNA. The V and J calls follow TCRdb's processing rather than the paper's. Present in this sample are around 85,000 distinct CDR3 sequences, 10% to 15% of which were seen just once. The ten largest make up around 5.7% of the sample.

Study-wide conclusions, independent of this receptor: All patients had alopecia, a presumed autoimmune disease, so their immune response might differ from that of healthy individuals. DPC sensitization did not change how many TCRs were above 1 in 1000 frequency, and no evidence was found of alterations in global repertoire structure. Repeated subsampling changed both the strength of the expansion versus patch-test correlation and the threshold at which the correlation became significant. Significantly more large CDR3 similarity clusters were formed by expanded TCRs than by pre-sensitization or healthy control sets, consistent with antigen-driven responses. A positive correlation was found between the number of PT1 expanded TCRs and patch test score, with significance reached at thresholds 8, 16 and 32 but not 4.

This clonotype was sampled from a woman in her forties or fifties with alopecia areata. Some clones in this sample may be carry-over from other donors' samples. The specimen was whole blood, collected in connection with sensitization to the hapten diphenylcyclopropenone (DPC). The receptor chain draws on TRBV20-1 and TRBJ2-4, and 7 bases in between align with TRBD2. The CDR3 region reads CSARFGGSQNIQYF. The bases are TGCAGTGCTAGGTTTGGCGGGAGCCAAAACATTCAGTACTTC.